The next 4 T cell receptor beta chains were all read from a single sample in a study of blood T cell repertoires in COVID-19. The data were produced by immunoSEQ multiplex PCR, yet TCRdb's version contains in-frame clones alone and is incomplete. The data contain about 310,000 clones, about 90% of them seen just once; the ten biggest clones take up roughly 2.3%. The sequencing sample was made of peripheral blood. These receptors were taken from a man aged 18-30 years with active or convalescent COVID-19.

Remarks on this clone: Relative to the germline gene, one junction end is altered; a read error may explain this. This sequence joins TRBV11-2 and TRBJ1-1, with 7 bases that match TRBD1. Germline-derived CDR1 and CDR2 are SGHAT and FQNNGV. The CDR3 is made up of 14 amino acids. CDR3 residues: CASSVDRDVAEAFF. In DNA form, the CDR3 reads TGTGCCAGCAGCGTAGACAGGGATGTCGCTGAAGCTTTCTTT.

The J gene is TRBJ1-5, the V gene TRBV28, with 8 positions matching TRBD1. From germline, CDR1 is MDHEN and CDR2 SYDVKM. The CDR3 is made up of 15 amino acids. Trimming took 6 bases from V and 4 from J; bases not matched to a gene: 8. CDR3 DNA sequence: TGTGCCAGCAGAAATACAGGGGGAGAGAATCAGCCCCAGCATTTT. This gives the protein CASRNTGGENQPQHF.

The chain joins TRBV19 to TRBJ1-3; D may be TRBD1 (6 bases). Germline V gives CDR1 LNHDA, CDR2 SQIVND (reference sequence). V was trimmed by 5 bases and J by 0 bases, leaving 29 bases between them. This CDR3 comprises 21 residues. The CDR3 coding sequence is TGTGCCAGTAGTGAGAGGGGGAGTAGGGCGCAGGACTCTAACTCTGGAAACACCATATATTTT. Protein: CASSERGSRAQDSNSGNTIYF.

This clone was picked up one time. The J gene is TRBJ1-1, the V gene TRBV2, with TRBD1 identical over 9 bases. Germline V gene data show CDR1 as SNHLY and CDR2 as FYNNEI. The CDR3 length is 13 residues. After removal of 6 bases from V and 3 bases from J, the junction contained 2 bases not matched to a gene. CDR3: CASRDRGYTEAFF. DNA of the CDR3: TGTGCCAGCAGGGACAGGGGCTACACTGAAGCTTTCTTT. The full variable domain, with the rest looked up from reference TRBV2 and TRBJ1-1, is EPEVTQTPSHQVTQMGQEVILRCVPISNHLYFYWYRQILGQKVEFLVSFYNNEISEKSEIFDDQFSVERPDGSNFTLKIRSTKLEDSAMYFCASRDRGYTEAFFGQGTRLTVV.